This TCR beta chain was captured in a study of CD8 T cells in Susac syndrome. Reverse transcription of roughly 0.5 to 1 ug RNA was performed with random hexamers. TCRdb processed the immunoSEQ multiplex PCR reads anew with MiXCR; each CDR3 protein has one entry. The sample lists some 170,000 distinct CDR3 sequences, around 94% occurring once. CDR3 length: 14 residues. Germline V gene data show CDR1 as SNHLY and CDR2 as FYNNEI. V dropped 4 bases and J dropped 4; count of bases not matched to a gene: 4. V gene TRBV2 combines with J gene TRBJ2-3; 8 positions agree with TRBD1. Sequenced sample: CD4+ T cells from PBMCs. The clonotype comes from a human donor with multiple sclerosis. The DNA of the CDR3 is TGTGCCAGCAGTGGACAGGGGCAGGCAGATACGCAGTATTTT. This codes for CASSGQGQADTQYF.